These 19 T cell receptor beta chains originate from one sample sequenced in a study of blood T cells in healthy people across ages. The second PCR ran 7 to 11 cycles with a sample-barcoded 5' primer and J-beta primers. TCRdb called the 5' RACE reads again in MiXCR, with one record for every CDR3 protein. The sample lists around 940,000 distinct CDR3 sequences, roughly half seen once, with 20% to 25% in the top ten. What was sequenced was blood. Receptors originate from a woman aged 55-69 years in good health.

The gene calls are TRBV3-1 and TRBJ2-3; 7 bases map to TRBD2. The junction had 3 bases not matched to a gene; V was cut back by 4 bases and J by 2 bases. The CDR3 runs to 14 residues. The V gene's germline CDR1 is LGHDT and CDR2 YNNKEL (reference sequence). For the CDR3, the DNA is TGTGCCAGCAGCCGGGACTACAACACAGATACGCAGTATTTT. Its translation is CASSRDYNTDTQYF.

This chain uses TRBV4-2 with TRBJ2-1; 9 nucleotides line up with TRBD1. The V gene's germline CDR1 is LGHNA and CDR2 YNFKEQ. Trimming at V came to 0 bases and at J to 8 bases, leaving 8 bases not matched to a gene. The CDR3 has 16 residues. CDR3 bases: TGTGCCAGCAGCCAAGATCGGGTGGGACAGGGAGATGAGCAGTTCTTC. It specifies CASSQDRVGQGDEQFF.

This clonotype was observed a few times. The CDR3 coding sequence is TGTGCCAGCAGCTTAACCACTCGGGGTAGCGAGCAGTACTTC. Its translation: CASSLTTRGSEQYF. The chain recombines TRBV7-2 with TRBJ2-7; D is perhaps TRBD2 (5 bases). The CDR3 has 14 amino acids. V dropped 2 bases and J dropped 6 bases, with 14 bases sitting between them. Germline CDR1 and CDR2: SGHTA and FQGNSA.

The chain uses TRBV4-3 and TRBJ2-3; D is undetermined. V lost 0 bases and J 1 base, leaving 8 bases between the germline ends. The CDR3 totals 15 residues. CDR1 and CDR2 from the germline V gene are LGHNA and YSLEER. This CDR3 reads CASSQDPSGTDTQYF. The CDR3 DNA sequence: TGCGCCAGCAGCCAAGATCCTAGTGGCACAGATACGCAGTATTTT.

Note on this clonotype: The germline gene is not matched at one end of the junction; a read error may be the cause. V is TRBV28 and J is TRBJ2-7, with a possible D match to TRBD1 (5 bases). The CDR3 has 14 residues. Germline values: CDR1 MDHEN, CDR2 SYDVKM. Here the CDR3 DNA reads TGTGCCAGCAGTGCGACAGTGAGCTCCTACGAGAAGTACTTC. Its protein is CASSATVSSYEKYF.

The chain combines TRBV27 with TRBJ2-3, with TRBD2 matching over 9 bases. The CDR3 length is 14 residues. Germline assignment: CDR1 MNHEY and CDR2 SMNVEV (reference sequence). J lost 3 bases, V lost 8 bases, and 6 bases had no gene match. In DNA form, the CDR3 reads TGTGCCAGCCAAACTAGCGGGCATACAGATACGCAGTATTTT. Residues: CASQTSGHTDTQYF.

The CDR3 DNA follows: TGTGCCAGCGATGGGTCGGCAGATACGCAGTATTTT. This codes for CASDGSADTQYF. The gene calls are TRBV6-6 and TRBJ2-3; D is unresolved. The CDR3 is 12 residues long. CDR1 MNHNY and CDR2 SVGAGI come from the germline V gene (reference sequence). Trimming removed 8 bases at V and 4 bases at J, with 10 bases between.

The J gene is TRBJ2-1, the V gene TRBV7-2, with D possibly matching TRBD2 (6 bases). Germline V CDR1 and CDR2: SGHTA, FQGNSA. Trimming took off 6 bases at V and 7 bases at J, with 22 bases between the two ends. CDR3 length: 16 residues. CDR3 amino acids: CASSYRLGRTVNEQFF. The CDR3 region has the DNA TGTGCCAGCAGTTACCGACTAGGGCGTACAGTGAATGAGCAGTTCTTC.

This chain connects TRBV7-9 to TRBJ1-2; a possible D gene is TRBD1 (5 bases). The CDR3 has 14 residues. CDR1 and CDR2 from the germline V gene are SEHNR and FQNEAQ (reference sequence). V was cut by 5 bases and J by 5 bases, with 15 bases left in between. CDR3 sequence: CASSQAGPQYGYTF. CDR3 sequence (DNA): TGTGCCAGCAGCCAGGCGGGACCGCAATATGGCTACACCTTC.

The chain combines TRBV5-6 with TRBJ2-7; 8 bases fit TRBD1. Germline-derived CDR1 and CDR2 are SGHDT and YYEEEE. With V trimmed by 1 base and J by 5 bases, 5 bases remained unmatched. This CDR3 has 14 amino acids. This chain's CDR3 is CASSLNRGVHEQYF. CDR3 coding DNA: TGTGCCAGCAGCTTGAACAGGGGGGTGCACGAGCAGTACTTC.

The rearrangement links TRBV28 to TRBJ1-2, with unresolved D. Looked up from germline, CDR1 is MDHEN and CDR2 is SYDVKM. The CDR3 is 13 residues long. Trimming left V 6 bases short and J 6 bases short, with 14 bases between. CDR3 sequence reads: CASSQKTPHGYTF. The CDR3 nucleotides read TGTGCCAGCAGCCAGAAGACTCCTCATGGCTACACCTTC.

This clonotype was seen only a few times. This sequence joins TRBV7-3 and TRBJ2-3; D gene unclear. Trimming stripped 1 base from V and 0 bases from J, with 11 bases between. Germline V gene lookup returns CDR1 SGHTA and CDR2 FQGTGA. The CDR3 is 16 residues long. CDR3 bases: TGTGCCAGCAGCTTAAATCCGGGTTCTAGCACAGATACGCAGTATTTT. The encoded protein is CASSLNPGSSTDTQYF.

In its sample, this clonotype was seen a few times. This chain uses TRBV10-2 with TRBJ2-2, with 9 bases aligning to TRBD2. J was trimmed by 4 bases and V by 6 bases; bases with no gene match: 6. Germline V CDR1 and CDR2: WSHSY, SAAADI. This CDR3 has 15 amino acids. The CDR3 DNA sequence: TGCGCCAGCAGCCTCGCAGCGGGAGGCACCGGGGAGCTGTTTTTT. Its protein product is CASSLAAGGTGELFF.

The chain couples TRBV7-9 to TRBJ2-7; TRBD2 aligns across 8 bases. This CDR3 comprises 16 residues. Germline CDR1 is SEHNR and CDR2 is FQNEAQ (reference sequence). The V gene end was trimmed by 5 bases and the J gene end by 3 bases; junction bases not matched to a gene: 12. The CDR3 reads CASSQTGLAWDYEQYF. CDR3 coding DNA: TGTGCCAGCAGCCAAACAGGACTAGCTTGGGACTACGAGCAGTACTTC.

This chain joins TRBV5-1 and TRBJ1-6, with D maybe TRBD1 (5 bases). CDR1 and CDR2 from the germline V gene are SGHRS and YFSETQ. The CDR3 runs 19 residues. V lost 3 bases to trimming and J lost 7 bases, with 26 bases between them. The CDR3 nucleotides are TGCGCCAGCAGCTCTGACCACGGAACCGCTGGGGGGACGAATTCACCCCTCCACTTT. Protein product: CASSSDHGTAGGTNSPLHF.

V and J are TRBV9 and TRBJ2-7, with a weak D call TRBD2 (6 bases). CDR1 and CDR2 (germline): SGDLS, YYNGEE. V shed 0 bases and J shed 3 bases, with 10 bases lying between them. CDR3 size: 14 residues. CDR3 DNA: TGTGCCAGCAGCGTAGGCGAGGAGGGCTACGAGCAGTACTTC. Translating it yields CASSVGEEGYEQYF.

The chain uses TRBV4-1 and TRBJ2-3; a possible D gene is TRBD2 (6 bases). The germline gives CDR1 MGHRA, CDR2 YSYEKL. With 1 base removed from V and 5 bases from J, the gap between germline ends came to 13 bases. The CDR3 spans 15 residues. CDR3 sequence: CASSQVGGEGDTQYF. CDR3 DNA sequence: TGCGCCAGCAGCCAAGTCGGGGGAGAGGGAGATACGCAGTATTTT.

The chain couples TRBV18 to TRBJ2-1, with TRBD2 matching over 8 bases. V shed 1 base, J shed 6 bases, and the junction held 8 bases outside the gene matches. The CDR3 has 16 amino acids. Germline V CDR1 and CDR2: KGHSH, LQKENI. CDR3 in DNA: TGTGCCAGCTCACCACGGCGGGAGGACAGTCCCAATGAGCAGTTCTTC. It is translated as CASSPRREDSPNEQFF.

Written as DNA, the CDR3 is TGTGCCAGCAGCCCTGCGGGGTCGAGGGGGTCCTACGAGCAGTACTTC. Protein product: CASSPAGSRGSYEQYF. V is TRBV11-1 and J is TRBJ2-7; D is possibly TRBD1 or TRBD2 (6 bases each). Germline V gene data show CDR1 as SGHAT and CDR2 as FQDESV (reference sequence). V lost 5 bases and J 1 base, leaving 18 bases between the germline ends. The CDR3 is made up of 16 amino acids.